Below are 30 T cell receptor beta chains sequenced from a single sample in a study of cytomegalovirus exposure and HLA in healthy donors. PCR was performed using 60 Vbeta and 13 Jbeta primers. The data were produced by immunoSEQ multiplex PCR, yet TCRdb's version contains in-frame clones alone and is incomplete. The repertoire includes some 180,000 clones, roughly 9.4% of them detected once, and over 1% sits in the top ten. Material for sequencing was PBMCs. These receptors were taken from a woman in her 30s in good health and CMV-seropositive.

The CDR3 sequence: CASSPGQLFYEQYF. CDR3 coding DNA: TGTGCCAGCAGCCCGGGACAGCTATTCTACGAGCAGTACTTC. This sequence joins TRBV7-9 and TRBJ2-7, with 7 bases lining up with TRBD1. The junction had 7 bases not matched to a gene; V was cut back by 5 bases and J by 3 bases. This CDR3 has 14 amino acids. Germline CDR1 reads SEHNR; CDR2 reads FQNEAQ (reference sequence).

This clone appeared a single time. The chain links TRBV5-1 to TRBJ2-3, with D perhaps TRBD2 (7 bases). V was trimmed by 6 bases and J by 2 bases, leaving 16 bases between them. This CDR3 is built from 15 residues. CDR1 is SGHRS, CDR2 YFSETQ, per germline. The chain's CDR3 is CASKAGAITTDTQYF. The CDR3 DNA reads as TGCGCCAGCAAGGCGGGGGCAATAACCACAGATACGCAGTATTTT.

This clone was observed a few times. Other nucleotide sequences from this sample produce the same CDR3. This chain links TRBV5-1 with TRBJ1-1; the match to TRBD1 covers 8 bases. CDR1 SGHRS and CDR2 YFSETQ come from the germline V gene. J was trimmed by 5 bases and V by 1 base; bases with no gene match: 4. This CDR3 has 14 residues. CDR3 bases: TGCGCCAGCAGCTTGACAGGGGGGGGGACTGAAGCTTTCTTT. Amino acid sequence: CASSLTGGGTEAFF.

This chain connects TRBV18 to TRBJ2-1, with TRBD2 identical over 10 bases. CDR1 is KGHSH, CDR2 LQKENI, per germline. The length of the CDR3 is 15 residues. V lost 6 bases and J lost 4; bases outside the gene matches: 6. The CDR3 sequence: CASSATSGPYNEQFF. In nucleotides, the CDR3 is TGTGCCAGCTCGGCGACTAGCGGGCCTTACAATGAGCAGTTCTTC. Full variable domain (rest looked up from reference TRBV18 and TRBJ2-1): NAGVMQNPRHLVRRRGQEARLRCSPMKGHSHVYWYRQLPEEGLKFMVYLQKENIIDESGMPKERFSAEFPKEGPSILRIQQVVRGDSAAYFCASSATSGPYNEQFFGPGTRLTVL.

This chain uses TRBV7-9 with TRBJ1-4, with D possibly TRBD1 on 5 matching bases. CDR3 size: 15 residues. Germline V gene data show CDR1 as SEHNR and CDR2 as FQNEAQ (reference sequence). Trimming pared 1 base from V and 4 bases from J, leaving 10 bases between. The CDR3 region is CASSLVQEFNEKLFF. In DNA, the CDR3 is TGTGCCAGCAGCTTAGTACAGGAGTTTAATGAAAAACTGTTTTTT.

This chain links TRBV7-6 with TRBJ2-3; no reliable D call. V dropped 5 bases and J dropped 5 bases, with 8 bases sitting between them. Germline V gives CDR1 SGHVS, CDR2 FNYEAQ. The CDR3 is 12 residues long. The CDR3 region has the DNA TGTGCCAGCAGCATCGGTGAAGATACGCAGTATTTT. It is translated as CASSIGEDTQYF.

This clone was seen more than once but under ten times. This rearrangement joins TRBV9 to TRBJ2-7; 14 bases are shared with TRBD2. The CDR3 contains 16 residues. Germline V gene lookup returns CDR1 SGDLS and CDR2 YYNGEE. V lost 4 bases and J lost 4; bases outside the gene matches: 7. This chain's CDR3 is CASSPKGLAGVYEQYF. The CDR3 DNA is TGTGCCAGCAGCCCAAAGGGACTAGCGGGAGTTTACGAGCAGTACTTC.

This clone was recorded a few times. This chain links TRBV6-1 with TRBJ2-7, with 7 bases aligning to TRBD2. CDR3 length: 15 residues. From germline, CDR1 is MNHNS and CDR2 SASEGT. V trimming: 1 base; J trimming: 6 bases; junction bases outside the gene matches: 9. CDR3 residues: CASSEGSGSLFEQYF. DNA of the CDR3: TGTGCCAGCAGTGAAGGTAGCGGGTCCCTCTTCGAGCAGTACTTC.

This clone has just a few counts. At the DNA level, this CDR3 is encoded by other sequences in the same sample as well. The V gene is TRBV2, the J gene TRBJ2-1, with TRBD2 as a possible D gene (6 bases). There are 12 residues in the CDR3. The V gene's germline CDR1 is SNHLY and CDR2 FYNNEI. Trimming left V 4 bases short and J 9 bases short, with 10 bases between. This CDR3 is CASSVLGGEQFF. The CDR3 DNA reads TGTGCCAGCAGTGTTTTGGGGGGTGAGCAGTTCTTC.

The genes are TRBV29-1 and TRBJ2-1, with 7 positions matching TRBD2. From germline, CDR1 is SQVTM and CDR2 ANQGSEA. This CDR3 is built from 16 residues. The ends lost 2 bases at V and 2 bases at J; junction bases unmatched: 9. CDR3 sequence (DNA): TGCAGCGTTGAACCGGGAGAAGGACTAGCCTACAATGAGCAGTTCTTC. Translated, it gives CSVEPGEGLAYNEQFF.

Only a few counts were recorded for this clone. The rearrangement joins TRBV18 to TRBJ2-7; tentative D call: TRBD2 (5 bases). This CDR3 contains 13 residues. Germline values: CDR1 KGHSH, CDR2 LQKENI. V lost 3 bases and J lost 4, with 10 bases in between. As DNA, the CDR3 is TGTGCCAGCTCACCCCGCTCGGGGTACGAGCAGTACTTC. As protein: CASSPRSGYEQYF.

In its sample, this clone was seen a few times. This chain uses TRBV2 with TRBJ2-7; 9 bases agree with TRBD2. Germline-derived CDR1 and CDR2 are SNHLY and FYNNEI. The CDR3 extends over 13 amino acids. J was trimmed by 0 bases and V by 11 bases; bases with no gene match: 5. The CDR3 bases are TGTGCCGGCGGGGGGGGGACCTCCTACGAGCAGTACTTC. Amino acids: CAGGGGTSYEQYF.

The chain employs TRBV9 and TRBJ2-3, with D possibly matching TRBD2 (5 bases). This CDR3 is built from 18 residues. The germline V and J ends were trimmed by 4 bases and 0 bases, with 21 bases remaining between them. Germline CDR1 reads SGDLS; CDR2 reads YYNGEE. Written as DNA, the CDR3 is TGTGCCAGCAGCCCCTCCCTTACTAGTCTGTCTAGCACAGATACGCAGTATTTT. This sequence encodes CASSPSLTSLSSTDTQYF.

This clone was counted between two and nine times. This chain joins TRBV4-1 and TRBJ2-5; 8 bases map to TRBD1. Germline lookup yields CDR1 MGHRA and CDR2 YSYEKL. The V and J ends lost 8 bases and 4 bases, in that order; junction bases with no gene match: 18. This CDR3 contains 17 residues. The CDR3 is CASRRGLEARGRETQYF. The CDR3 bases are TGCGCCAGCCGAAGGGGGCTCGAGGCCAGGGGGCGAGAGACCCAGTACTTC.

This clone was observed a few times. The V gene is TRBV5-1, the J gene TRBJ2-5; a possible D gene is TRBD1 (6 bases). CDR1 SGHRS and CDR2 YFSETQ come from the germline V gene. This CDR3 has 13 amino acids. Trimming shortened V by 9 bases and J by 5 bases, and 17 bases separated the two germline ends. The CDR3 DNA follows: TGCGCCACGGCCCTGGGGGCATACGAGACCCAGTACTTC. Translation: CATALGAYETQYF. Filled out from reference TRBV5-1 and TRBJ2-5, the complete variable domain reads KAGVTQTPRYLIKTRGQQVTLSCSPISGHRSVSWYQQTPGQGLQFLFEYFSETQRNKGNFPGRFSGRQFSNSRSEMNVSTLELGDSALYLCATALGAYETQYFGPGTRLLVL.

This clone was found a few times. V usage is TRBV5-1 and J usage is TRBJ2-1; 9 bases agree with TRBD2. J gave up 7 bases and V 4 bases, and 6 bases lay outside the gene matches. Germline CDR1 is SGHRS and CDR2 is YFSETQ. The CDR3 has 14 residues. As DNA, the CDR3 is TGCGCCAGCAGCAATAGCGGGAGAACAAATGAGCAGTTCTTC. It is translated as CASSNSGRTNEQFF.

This clone has just a few counts. The J gene is TRBJ2-5, the V gene TRBV10-3, with 8 bases identical to TRBD2. The CDR3 totals 16 residues. The trim removed 8 bases at V and 5 bases at J, leaving 16 bases unmatched. Germline V gives CDR1 ENHRY, CDR2 SYGVKD. Here the CDR3 DNA reads TGTGCCATCCCAGGAGGCCGGGACGGGAGGGACGAGACCCAGTACTTC. Translating it yields CAIPGGRDGRDETQYF.

This clone showed up just a few times. The V and J genes are TRBV15 and TRBJ2-5; the match to TRBD1 covers 10 bases. V lost 3 bases to trimming and J lost 3 bases; unmatched junction nucleotides: 7. This CDR3 has 16 amino acids. Germline CDR1 and CDR2: LNHNV and YYDKDF (reference sequence). CDR3: CATSRSAGTGEETQYF. Here the CDR3 DNA reads TGTGCCACCAGCAGGTCAGCTGGGACAGGGGAAGAGACCCAGTACTTC. Based on the CDR3 plus reference TRBV15 and TRBJ2-5, the full variable domain is DAMVIQNPRYQVTQFGKPVTLSCSQTLNHNVMYWYQQKSSQAPKLLFHYYDKDFNNEADTPDNFQSRRPNTSFCFLDIRSPGLGDTAMYLCATSRSAGTGEETQYFGPGTRLLVL.

The rearrangement links TRBV2 to TRBJ2-1; D ambiguous. Between the trimmed V and J ends, which lost 8 bases and 8 bases, there was a span of 16 bases. The CDR3 extends over 13 amino acids. CDR1 SNHLY and CDR2 FYNNEI come from the germline V gene. The CDR3 spells CASVLRRFYEQFF. The DNA for the CDR3 is TGTGCCAGCGTCCTAAGAAGATTCTATGAGCAGTTCTTC.

There are a few counts of this clone. The chain couples TRBV2 to TRBJ1-2; D is uncertain. Germline assignment: CDR1 SNHLY and CDR2 FYNNEI. The V and J ends lost 1 base and 8 bases respectively, with 17 bases between them. The CDR3 runs to 15 residues. The CDR3 sequence is CASSEGGGRGWGYTF. DNA for the CDR3: TGTGCCAGCAGTGAAGGCGGAGGTCGGGGATGGGGCTACACCTTC.

This rearrangement joins TRBV2 to TRBJ1-1; a weak D match, TRBD1 (6 bases). Germline CDR1 reads SNHLY; CDR2 reads FYNNEI. The CDR3 sequence is 13 residues long. Trimming pared 4 bases from V and 5 bases from J, leaving 11 bases between. CDR3 region: CASSGNRETEAFF. The CDR3 nucleotides read TGTGCCAGCAGTGGTAACAGGGAGACTGAAGCTTTCTTT.

This clone was counted only a few times. The chain joins TRBV27 to TRBJ2-7, with 10 bases lining up with TRBD2. The V gene end was trimmed by 6 bases and the J gene end by 0 bases; junction bases not matched to a gene: 14. The CDR3 consists of 18 residues. Per germline, CDR1 MNHEY and CDR2 SMNVEV (reference sequence). The CDR3 sequence: CASSLTTRTSGTSYEQYF. The DNA of the CDR3 is TGTGCCAGCAGCTTAACGACCCGGACTAGCGGAACCTCCTACGAGCAGTACTTC.

The chain links TRBV19 to TRBJ1-1; D unresolved. Germline assignment: CDR1 LNHDA and CDR2 SQIVND (reference sequence). Trimming shortened V by 3 bases and J by 5 bases, and 16 bases separated the two germline ends. This CDR3 has 15 amino acids. For the CDR3, the DNA is TGTGCCAGTAGTATTATATTGGGAGACCTGACTGAAGCTTTCTTT. This encodes CASSIILGDLTEAFF.

Only a few counts were recorded for this clone. The chain links TRBV14 to TRBJ2-1, with 7 bases aligning to TRBD2. With 0 bases clipped from V and 6 bases from J, the junction kept 11 bases outside the gene matches. This CDR3 has 17 residues. CDR1 is SGHDN and CDR2 is FVKESK in the germline V gene. CDR3 sequence reads: CASSQDRWLAETNEQFF. CDR3 coding DNA: TGTGCCAGCAGCCAAGATCGGTGGCTAGCGGAAACCAATGAGCAGTTCTTC.

Comment on this clone: At one boundary the junction diverges from the germline segment, which might be a read error. Different DNA sequences within this sample yield the same CDR3. CDR3 sequence: CASSYSRYGNTIYF. In DNA, the CDR3 is TGTGCCAGCAGTTACTCGCGGTATGGAAATACCATATATTTT. The V and J genes are TRBV6-5 and TRBJ1-3, with D unresolved. The CDR3 length is 14 residues. The germline CDR1 and CDR2 sequences are MNHEY and SVGAGI.

This clone was counted between two and nine times. The V and J genes are TRBV5-1 and TRBJ2-1; the match to TRBD2 covers 7 bases. The V gene's germline CDR1 is SGHRS and CDR2 YFSETQ. The CDR3 has 16 amino acids. The V and J ends lost 4 bases and 5 bases, in that order; junction bases with no gene match: 12. CDR3: CASSASGDSGHNEQFF. The DNA of the CDR3 is TGCGCCAGCAGCGCCTCCGGTGATAGCGGGCACAATGAGCAGTTCTTC.

This clone was observed a handful of times. The CDR3 DNA reads TGTGCCAGCAGTGACAGGGGGGCTGAAGCTTTCTTT. It is translated as CASSDRGAEAFF. The rearrangement joins TRBV2 to TRBJ1-1, with 7 positions matching TRBD1. V gave up 3 bases and J gave up 6 bases; unmatched junction bases: 1. The germline V gene has CDR1 SNHLY and CDR2 FYNNEI. The CDR3 runs to 12 residues.

This chain joins TRBV5-1 and TRBJ2-1; 9 nucleotides line up with TRBD2. The junction had 11 bases not matched to a gene; V was cut back by 5 bases and J by 8 bases. The V gene's germline CDR1 is SGHRS and CDR2 YFSETQ. This CDR3 contains 15 residues. CDR3 protein: CASRFIAGEGDEQFF. Here the CDR3 DNA reads TGCGCCAGCAGATTTATAGCGGGAGAGGGGGATGAGCAGTTCTTC.

This sequence joins TRBV5-1 and TRBJ2-5, with 10 positions matching TRBD2. V shed 4 bases and J 5 bases; nucleotides not matched to a gene: 11. There are 16 residues in the CDR3. Germline V gene sequence: CDR1 SGHRS, CDR2 YFSETQ. As DNA, the CDR3 is TGCGCCAGCAGCCCGGGCTTAGCGGGAGGATGGGAGACCCAGTACTTC. Protein: CASSPGLAGGWETQYF.

The J gene is TRBJ1-5, the V gene TRBV9, with 7 bases aligning to TRBD1. The CDR3 loop spans 19 amino acids. Germline CDR1 SGDLS, CDR2 YYNGEE. V lost 4 bases and J lost 6; bases outside the gene matches: 22. The CDR3 loop is CASSIPPPTGTDGGQPQHF. The CDR3 bases are TGTGCCAGCAGCATTCCCCCCCCCACCGGGACAGACGGGGGTCAGCCCCAGCATTTT. Together with reference TRBV9 and TRBJ1-5, the CDR3 gives the full variable domain: DSGVTQTPKHLITATGQRVTLRCSPRSGDLSVYWYQQSLDQGLQFLIQYYNGEERAKGNILERFSAQQFPDLHSELNLSSLELGDSALYFCASSIPPPTGTDGGQPQHFGDGTRLSIL.